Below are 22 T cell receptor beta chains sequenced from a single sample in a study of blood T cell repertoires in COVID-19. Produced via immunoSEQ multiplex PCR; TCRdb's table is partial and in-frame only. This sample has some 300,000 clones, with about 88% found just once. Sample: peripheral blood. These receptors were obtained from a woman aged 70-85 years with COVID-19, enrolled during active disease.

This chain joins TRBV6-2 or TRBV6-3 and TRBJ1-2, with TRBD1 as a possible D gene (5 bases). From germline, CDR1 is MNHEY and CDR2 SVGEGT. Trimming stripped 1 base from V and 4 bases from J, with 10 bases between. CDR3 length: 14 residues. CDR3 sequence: CASSYLGVGYGYTF. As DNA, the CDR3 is TGTGCCAGCAGTTACTTAGGGGTTGGCTATGGCTACACCTTC.

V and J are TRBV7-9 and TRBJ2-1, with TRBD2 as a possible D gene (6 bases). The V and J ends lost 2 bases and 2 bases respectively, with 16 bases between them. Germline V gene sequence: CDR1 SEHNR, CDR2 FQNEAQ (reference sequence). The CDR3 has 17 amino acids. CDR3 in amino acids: CASSLRSGGAAYNEQFF. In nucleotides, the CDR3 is TGTGCCAGCAGCTTAAGGTCCGGCGGGGCGGCCTACAATGAGCAGTTCTTC.

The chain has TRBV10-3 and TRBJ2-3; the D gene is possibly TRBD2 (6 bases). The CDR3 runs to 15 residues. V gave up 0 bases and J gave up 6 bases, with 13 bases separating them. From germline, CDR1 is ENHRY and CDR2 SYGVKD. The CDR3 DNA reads TGTGCCATCAGTGAGTCGGTAGGGACTCTGGATACGCAGTATTTT. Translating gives CAISESVGTLDTQYF.

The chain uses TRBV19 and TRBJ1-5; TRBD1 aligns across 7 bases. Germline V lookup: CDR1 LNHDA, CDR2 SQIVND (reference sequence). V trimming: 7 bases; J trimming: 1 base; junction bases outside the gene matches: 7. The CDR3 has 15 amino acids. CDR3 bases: TGTGCCAGTACCCTTACCAGGGGGAGCAATCAGCCCCAGCATTTT. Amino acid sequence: CASTLTRGSNQPQHF.

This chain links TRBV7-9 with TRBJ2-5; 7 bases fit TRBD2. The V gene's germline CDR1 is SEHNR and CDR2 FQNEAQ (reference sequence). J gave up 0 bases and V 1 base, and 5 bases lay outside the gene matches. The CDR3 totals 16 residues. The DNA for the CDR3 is TGTGCCAGCAGCTTAGGGGAGGGCGGCCACCAAGAGACCCAGTACTTC. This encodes CASSLGEGGHQETQYF.

CDR3 DNA: TGTGCCTACAGAACCGGGACAGGGGACGGTGAGACCCAGTACTTC. Amino acids: CAYRTGTGDGETQYF. The chain carries TRBV5-8 and TRBJ2-5; 10 nucleotides line up with TRBD1. V was clipped by 10 bases and J by 5 bases; unmatched bases: 14. CDR1 is SGHTS and CDR2 is YDEGEE in the germline V gene. The CDR3 extends over 15 amino acids. The full variable domain, with the rest looked up from reference TRBV5-8 and TRBJ2-5, is EAGVTQSPTHLIKTRGQQATLRCSPISGHTSVYWYQQALGLGLQFLLWYDEGEERNRGNFPPRFSGRQFPNYSSELNVNALELEDSALYLCAYRTGTGDGETQYFGPGTRLLVL.

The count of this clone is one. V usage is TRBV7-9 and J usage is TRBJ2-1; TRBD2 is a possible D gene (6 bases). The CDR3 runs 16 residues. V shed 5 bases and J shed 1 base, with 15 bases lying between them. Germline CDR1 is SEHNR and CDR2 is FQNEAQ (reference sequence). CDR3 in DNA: TGTGCCAGCAGCCGATATATGCGGGATTCCTACAATGAGCAGTTCTTC. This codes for CASSRYMRDSYNEQFF.

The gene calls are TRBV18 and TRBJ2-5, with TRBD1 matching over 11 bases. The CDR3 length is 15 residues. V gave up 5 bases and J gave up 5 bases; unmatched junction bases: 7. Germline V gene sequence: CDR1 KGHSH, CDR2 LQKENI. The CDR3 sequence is CASSRAGTGGETQYF. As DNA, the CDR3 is TGTGCCAGCTCAAGAGCCGGGACAGGGGGGGAGACCCAGTACTTC.

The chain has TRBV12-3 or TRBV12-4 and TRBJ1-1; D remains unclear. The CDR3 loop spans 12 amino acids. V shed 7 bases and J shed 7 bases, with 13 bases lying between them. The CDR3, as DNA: TGTGCCAGCACCACCCTTTCAGGTGAAGCTTTCTTT. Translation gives CASTTLSGEAFF.

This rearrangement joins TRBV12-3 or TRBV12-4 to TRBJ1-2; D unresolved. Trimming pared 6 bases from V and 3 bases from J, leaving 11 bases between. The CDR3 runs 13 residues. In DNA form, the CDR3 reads TGTGCCAGCAGAGCGGCTCAGTACTATGGCTACACCTTC. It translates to CASRAAQYYGYTF.

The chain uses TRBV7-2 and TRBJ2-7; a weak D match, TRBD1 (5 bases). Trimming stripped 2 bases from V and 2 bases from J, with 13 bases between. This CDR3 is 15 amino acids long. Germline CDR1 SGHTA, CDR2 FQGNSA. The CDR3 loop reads CASSLMAGQPYEQYF. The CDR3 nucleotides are TGTGCCAGCAGCTTAATGGCAGGGCAACCCTACGAGCAGTACTTC.

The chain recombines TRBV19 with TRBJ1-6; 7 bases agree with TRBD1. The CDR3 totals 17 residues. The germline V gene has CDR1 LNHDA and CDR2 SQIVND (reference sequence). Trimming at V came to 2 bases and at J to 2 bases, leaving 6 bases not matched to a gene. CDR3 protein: CASSISSQGAYNSPLHF. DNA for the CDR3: TGTGCCAGTAGTATAAGTTCGCAGGGGGCCTATAATTCACCCCTCCACTTT.

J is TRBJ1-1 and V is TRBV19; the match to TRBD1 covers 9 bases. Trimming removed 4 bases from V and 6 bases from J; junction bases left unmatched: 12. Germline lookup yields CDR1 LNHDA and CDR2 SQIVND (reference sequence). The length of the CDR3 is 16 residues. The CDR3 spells CASSKTTGGAGAEAFF. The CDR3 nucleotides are TGTGCCAGTAGTAAGACAACAGGGGGCGCAGGAGCTGAAGCTTTCTTT.

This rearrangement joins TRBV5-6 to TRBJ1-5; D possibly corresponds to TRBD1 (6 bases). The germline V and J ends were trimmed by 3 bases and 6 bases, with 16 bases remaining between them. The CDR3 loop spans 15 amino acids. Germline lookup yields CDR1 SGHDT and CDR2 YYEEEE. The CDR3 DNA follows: TGTGCCAGCAGCTCAGGTGGGGGGGGCAGTCAGCCCCAGCATTTT. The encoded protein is CASSSGGGGSQPQHF.

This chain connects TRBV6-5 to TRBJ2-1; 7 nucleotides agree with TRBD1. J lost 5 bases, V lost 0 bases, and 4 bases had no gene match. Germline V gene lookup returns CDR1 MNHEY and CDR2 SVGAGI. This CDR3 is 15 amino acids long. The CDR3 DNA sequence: TGTGCCAGCAGTTACTCGAGGGGGCACGACAATGAGCAGTTCTTC. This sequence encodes CASSYSRGHDNEQFF.

This CDR3 reads CASKGQGAGYTF. The CDR3 coding sequence is TGTGCCAGCAAAGGACAGGGCGCTGGCTACACCTTC. The chain has TRBV2 and TRBJ1-2, with 8 bases aligning to TRBD1. The CDR3 consists of 12 residues. V shed 7 bases and J 7 bases; nucleotides not matched to a gene: 5. CDR1 is SNHLY, CDR2 FYNNEI, per germline.

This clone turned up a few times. For the CDR3, the DNA is TGTGCCAGCAGCTTTCAGGGGGACACTGAAGCTTTCTTT. This gives the protein CASSFQGDTEAFF. V is TRBV11-3 and J is TRBJ1-1, with TRBD1 matching 7 bases. CDR1 SGHNT and CDR2 YENEEA come from the germline V gene. The CDR3 runs 13 residues. The J segment lost 3 bases and the V segment lost 3 bases, leaving 1 base of the junction unmatched.

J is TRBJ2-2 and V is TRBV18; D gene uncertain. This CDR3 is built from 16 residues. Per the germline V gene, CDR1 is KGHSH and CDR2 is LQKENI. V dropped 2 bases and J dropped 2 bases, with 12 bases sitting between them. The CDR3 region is CASSPSLPGNTGELFF. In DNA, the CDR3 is TGTGCCAGCTCACCATCTTTACCAGGAAACACCGGGGAGCTGTTTTTT.

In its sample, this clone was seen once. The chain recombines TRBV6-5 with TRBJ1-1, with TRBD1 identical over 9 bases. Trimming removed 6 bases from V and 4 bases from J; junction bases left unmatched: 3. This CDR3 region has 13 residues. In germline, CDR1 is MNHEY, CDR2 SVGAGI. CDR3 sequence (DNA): TGTGCCAGCAGGACAGGGGGGAGCACTGAAGCTTTCTTT. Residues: CASRTGGSTEAFF.

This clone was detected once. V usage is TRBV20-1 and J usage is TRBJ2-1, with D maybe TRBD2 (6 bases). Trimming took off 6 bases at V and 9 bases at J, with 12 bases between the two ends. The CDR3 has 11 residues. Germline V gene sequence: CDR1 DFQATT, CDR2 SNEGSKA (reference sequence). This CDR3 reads CSAPLGGEQFF. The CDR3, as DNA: TGCAGTGCACCATTGGGGGGTGAGCAGTTCTTC.

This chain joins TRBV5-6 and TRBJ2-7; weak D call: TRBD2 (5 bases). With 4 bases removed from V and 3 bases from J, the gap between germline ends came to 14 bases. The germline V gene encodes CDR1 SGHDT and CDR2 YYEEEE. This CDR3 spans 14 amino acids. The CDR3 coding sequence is TGTGCCAGCAGCCCGGGGTTAGGGTTCTACGAGCAGTACTTC. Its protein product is CASSPGLGFYEQYF.

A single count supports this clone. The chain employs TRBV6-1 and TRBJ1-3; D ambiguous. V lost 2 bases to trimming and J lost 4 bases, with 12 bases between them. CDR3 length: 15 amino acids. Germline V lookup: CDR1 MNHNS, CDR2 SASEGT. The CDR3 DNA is TGTGCCAGCAGTGAATGGTCAGCGGGGGGAAACACCATATATTTT. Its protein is CASSEWSAGGNTIYF.